This T cell receptor (beta chain) is drawn from a study of blood T cell repertoires in COVID-19. Study overall: The United States, Italy and Spain provided the acute and convalescent COVID-19 samples. The analysed material was cDNA or gDNA that came from T cells, B-cell-depleted T cells, or PBMCs.

In the source study's methods: Amplification of reference gene primers was used by the study to estimate nucleated cell counts. Produced via immunoSEQ multiplex PCR; TCRdb's table is partial and in-frame only. From that table come the V and J calls and clone size; the DNA was used to work out D and trimming. The sample lists some 99,000 clones, 84% occurring once. The CDR3 sequence is 15 residues long. Germline V gene data show CDR1 as GTSNPN and CDR2 as SVGIG (reference sequence). With V trimmed by 5 bases and J by 3 bases, 9 bases remained unmatched. This receptor was taken from a woman in her 50s with acute or convalescent COVID-19. Sequencing was performed on peripheral blood. The chain uses TRBV30 and TRBJ2-1; 8 bases agree with TRBD1. Here the CDR3 reads CAWARQGTLYNEQFF. CDR3 nucleotide sequence: TGTGCCTGGGCAAGACAGGGGACTCTCTACAATGAGCAGTTCTTC. Full variable domain (remainder filled in from reference TRBV30 and TRBJ2-1): SQTIHQWPATLVQPVGSPLSLECTVEGTSNPNLYWYRQAAGRGLQLLFYSVGIGQISSEVPQNLSASRPQDRQFILSSKKLLLSDSGFYLCAWARQGTLYNEQFFGPGTRLTVL.